This record covers a single T cell receptor (beta chain). The sample belongs to a study of blood T cell repertoires in COVID-19. Study summary: Italy, Spain and the United States were the sources of the convalescent and acute COVID-19 samples. The analysed material was cDNA or gDNA that came from T cells, B-cell-depleted T cells, or PBMCs.

Per the original methods: Amplification of reference gene primers provided the estimated nucleated cell counts. The repertoire was sequenced with immunoSEQ multiplex PCR; TCRdb's copy has only in-frame clones and lacks some. The V and J calls and clone size come from that table; D and trimming were worked out from the DNA. The profile shows 20,000 to 30,000 clones, more than 75% of them singletons. Sequenced: peripheral blood. This receptor was identified in a woman older than 75 with acute or convalescent COVID-19.

CDR3 DNA sequence: TGTGCCAGCAGTGAAAGGGAGCGGGAGGGGAGCCCAGATACGCAGTATTTT. Encoded protein: CASSEREREGSPDTQYF. The chain recombines TRBV2 with TRBJ2-3, with TRBD2 matching over 10 bases. The CDR3 loop spans 17 amino acids. Germline V gene data show CDR1 as SNHLY and CDR2 as FYNNEI. With 2 bases clipped from V and 4 bases from J, the junction kept 9 bases outside the gene matches.